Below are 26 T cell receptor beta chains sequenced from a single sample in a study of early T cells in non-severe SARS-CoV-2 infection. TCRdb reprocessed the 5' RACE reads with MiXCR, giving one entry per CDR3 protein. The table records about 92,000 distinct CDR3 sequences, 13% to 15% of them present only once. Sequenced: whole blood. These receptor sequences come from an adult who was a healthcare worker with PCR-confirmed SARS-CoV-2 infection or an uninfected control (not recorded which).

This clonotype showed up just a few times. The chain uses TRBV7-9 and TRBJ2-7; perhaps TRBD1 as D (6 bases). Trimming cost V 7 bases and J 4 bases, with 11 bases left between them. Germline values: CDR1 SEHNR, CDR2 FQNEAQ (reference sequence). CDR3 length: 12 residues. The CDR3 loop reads CASNGDTYEQYF. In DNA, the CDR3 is TGTGCCAGCAACGGGGACACTTACGAGCAGTACTTC.

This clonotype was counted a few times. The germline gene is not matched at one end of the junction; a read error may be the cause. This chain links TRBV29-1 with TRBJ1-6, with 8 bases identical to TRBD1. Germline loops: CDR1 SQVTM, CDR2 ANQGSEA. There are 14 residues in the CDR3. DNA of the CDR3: TGCAGCGTTCAAGACAGGGGAAACGATTCACCCCTCCACTTT. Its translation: CSVQDRGNDSPLHF.

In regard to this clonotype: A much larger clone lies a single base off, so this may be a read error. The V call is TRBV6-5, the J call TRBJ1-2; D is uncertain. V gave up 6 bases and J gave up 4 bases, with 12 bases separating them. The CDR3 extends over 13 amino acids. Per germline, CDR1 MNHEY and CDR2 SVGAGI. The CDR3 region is CASSEGSLYGYTF. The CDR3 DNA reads TGTGCCAGCAGCGAGGGCAGCCTCTATGGCTACACCTTC.

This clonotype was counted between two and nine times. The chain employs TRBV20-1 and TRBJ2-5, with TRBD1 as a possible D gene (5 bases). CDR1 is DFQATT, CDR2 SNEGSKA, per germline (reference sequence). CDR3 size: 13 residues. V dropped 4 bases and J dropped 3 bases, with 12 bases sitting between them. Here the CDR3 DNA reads TGCAGTGCTAAAGGGGCCCTTGAAGAGACCCAGTACTTC. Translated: CSAKGALEETQYF.

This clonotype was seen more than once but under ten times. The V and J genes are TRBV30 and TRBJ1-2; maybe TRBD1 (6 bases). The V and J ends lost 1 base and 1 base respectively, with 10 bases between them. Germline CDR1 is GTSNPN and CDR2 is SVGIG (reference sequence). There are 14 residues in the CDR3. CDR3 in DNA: TGTGCCTGGAGTGCCCGGACAGTTAACTATGGCTACACCTTC. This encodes CAWSARTVNYGYTF.

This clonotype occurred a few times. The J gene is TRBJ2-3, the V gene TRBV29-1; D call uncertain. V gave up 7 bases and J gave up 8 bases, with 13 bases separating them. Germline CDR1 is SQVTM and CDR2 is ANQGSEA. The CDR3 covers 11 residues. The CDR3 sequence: CSAEGLGTQYF. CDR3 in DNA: TGCAGCGCCGAAGGCCTTGGTACGCAGTATTTT.

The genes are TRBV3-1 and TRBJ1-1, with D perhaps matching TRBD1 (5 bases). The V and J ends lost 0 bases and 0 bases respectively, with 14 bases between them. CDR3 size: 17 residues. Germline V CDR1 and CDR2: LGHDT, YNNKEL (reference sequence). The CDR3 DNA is TGTGCCAGCAGCCAAGAGAAGTCAAAGGGGTTGAACACTGAAGCTTTCTTT. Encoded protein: CASSQEKSKGLNTEAFF. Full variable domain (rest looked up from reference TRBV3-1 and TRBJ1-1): DTAVSQTPKYLVTQMGNDKSIKCEQNLGHDTMYWYKQDSKKFLKIMFSYNNKELIINETVPNRFSPKSPDKAHLNLHINSLELGDSAVYFCASSQEKSKGLNTEAFFGQGTRLTVV.

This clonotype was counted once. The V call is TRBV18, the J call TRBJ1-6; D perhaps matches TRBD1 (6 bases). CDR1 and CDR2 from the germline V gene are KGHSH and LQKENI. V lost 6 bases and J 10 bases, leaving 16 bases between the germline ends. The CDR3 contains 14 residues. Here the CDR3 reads CASSPNRQDSPLHF. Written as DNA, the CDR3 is TGTGCCAGCTCCCCAAACCGACAGGACTCACCCCTCCACTTT.

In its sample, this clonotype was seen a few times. The CDR3 DNA is TGCAGTGCTACAGTCCCGGGATGGGGCTATGGCTACACCTTC. Its translation: CSATVPGWGYGYTF. The V and J genes are TRBV20-1 and TRBJ1-2; no firm D call. Germline CDR1 DFQATT, CDR2 SNEGSKA (reference sequence). The CDR3 length is 14 residues. With 4 bases removed from V and 4 bases from J, the gap between germline ends came to 16 bases.

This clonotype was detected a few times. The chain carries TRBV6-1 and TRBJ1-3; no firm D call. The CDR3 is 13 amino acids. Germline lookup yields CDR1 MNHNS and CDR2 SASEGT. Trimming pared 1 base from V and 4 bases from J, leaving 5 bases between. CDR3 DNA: TGTGCCAGCAGTGAAGATGTCGGAAACACCATATATTTT. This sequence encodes CASSEDVGNTIYF.

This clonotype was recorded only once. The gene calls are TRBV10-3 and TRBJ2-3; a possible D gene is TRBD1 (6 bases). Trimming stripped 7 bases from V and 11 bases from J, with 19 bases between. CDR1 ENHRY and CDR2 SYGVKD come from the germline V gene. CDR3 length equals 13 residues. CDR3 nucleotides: TGTGCCATCAATGACAAGACAGGCCCTGGGCAGTATTTT. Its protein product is CAINDKTGPGQYF.

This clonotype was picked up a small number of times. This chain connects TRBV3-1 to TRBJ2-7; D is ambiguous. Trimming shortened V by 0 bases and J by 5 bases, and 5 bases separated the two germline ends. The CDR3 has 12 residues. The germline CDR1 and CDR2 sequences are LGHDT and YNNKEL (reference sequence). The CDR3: CASSQDVNEQYF. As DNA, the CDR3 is TGTGCCAGCAGCCAAGATGTAAACGAGCAGTACTTC.

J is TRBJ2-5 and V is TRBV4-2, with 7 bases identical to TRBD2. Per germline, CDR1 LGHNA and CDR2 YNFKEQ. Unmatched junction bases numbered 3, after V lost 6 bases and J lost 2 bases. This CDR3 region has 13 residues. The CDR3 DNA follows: TGTGCCAGCAGGGGGGGGGGACAAGAGACCCAGTACTTC. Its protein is CASRGGGQETQYF.

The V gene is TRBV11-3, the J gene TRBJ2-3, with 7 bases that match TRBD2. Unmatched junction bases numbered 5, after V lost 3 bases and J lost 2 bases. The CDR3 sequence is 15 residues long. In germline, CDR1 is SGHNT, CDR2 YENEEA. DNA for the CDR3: TGTGCCAGCAGCTTGGGGGGGAAGACCACAGATACGCAGTATTTT. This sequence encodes CASSLGGKTTDTQYF.

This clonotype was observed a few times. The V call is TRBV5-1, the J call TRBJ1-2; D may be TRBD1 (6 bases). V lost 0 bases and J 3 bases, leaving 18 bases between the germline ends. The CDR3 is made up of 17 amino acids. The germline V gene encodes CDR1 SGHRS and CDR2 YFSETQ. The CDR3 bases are TGCGCCAGCAGCTTGGGCAGGGGCTGGTTAGTGGACTATGGCTACACCTTC. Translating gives CASSLGRGWLVDYGYTF.

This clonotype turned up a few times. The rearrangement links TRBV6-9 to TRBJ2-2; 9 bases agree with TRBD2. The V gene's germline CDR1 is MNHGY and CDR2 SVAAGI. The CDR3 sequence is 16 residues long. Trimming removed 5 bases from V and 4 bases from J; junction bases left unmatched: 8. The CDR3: CASSLRTSVGTGELFF. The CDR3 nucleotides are TGTGCCAGCAGTCTCCGGACTAGCGTTGGCACCGGGGAGCTGTTTTTT.

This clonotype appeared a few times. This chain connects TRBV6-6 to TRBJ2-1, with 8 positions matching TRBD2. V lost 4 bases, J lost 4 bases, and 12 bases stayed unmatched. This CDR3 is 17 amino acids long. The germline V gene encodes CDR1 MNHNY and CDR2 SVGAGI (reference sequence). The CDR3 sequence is CASSSSRTSPYYNEQFF. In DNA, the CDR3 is TGTGCCAGCAGTTCCTCCCGGACTAGCCCCTATTACAATGAGCAGTTCTTC.

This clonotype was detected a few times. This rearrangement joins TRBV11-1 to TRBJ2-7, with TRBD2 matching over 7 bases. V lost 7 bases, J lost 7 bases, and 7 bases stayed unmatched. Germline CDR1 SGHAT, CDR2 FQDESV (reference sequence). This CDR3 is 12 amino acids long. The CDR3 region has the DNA TGTGCCAGCACAGGGAGGGCGCGGGAGCAGTACTTC. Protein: CASTGRAREQYF. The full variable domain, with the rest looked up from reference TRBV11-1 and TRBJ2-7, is EAEVAQSPRYKITEKSQAVAFWCDPISGHATLYWYRQILGQGPELLVQFQDESVVDDSQLPKDRFSAERLKGVDSTLKIQPAELGDSAMYLCASTGRAREQYFGPGTRLTVT.

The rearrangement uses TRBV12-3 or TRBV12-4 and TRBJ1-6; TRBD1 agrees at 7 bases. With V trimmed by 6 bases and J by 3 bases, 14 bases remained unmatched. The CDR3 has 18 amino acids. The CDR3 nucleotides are TGTGCCAGCAGCAGACAGGGTAGTGGAGGAGTCTATAATTCACCCCTCCACTTT. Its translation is CASSRQGSGGVYNSPLHF.

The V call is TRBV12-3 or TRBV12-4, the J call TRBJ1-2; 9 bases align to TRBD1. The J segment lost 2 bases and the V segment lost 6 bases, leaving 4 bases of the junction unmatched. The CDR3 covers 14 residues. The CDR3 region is CASRGGQGNYGYTF. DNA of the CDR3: TGTGCCAGCAGGGGAGGACAGGGGAACTATGGCTACACCTTC.

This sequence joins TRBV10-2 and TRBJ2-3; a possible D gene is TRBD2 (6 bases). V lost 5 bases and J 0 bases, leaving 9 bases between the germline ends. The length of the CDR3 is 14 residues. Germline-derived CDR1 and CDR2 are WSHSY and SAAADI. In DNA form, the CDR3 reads TGCGCCAGCAGTCCCAGCGGGAGCACAGATACGCAGTATTTT. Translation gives CASSPSGSTDTQYF.

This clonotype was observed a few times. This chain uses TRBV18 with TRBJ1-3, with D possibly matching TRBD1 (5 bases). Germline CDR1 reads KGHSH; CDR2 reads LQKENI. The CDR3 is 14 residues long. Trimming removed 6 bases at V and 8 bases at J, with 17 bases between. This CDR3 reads CASSSWDGADTIYF. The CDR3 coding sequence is TGTGCCAGCTCGAGTTGGGACGGTGCTGACACCATATATTTT.

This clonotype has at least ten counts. In nucleotides, the CDR3 is TGTGCCAGCAGCTTCAGCGGGAGCTGGGACGAGCAGTACTTC. Translating gives CASSFSGSWDEQYF. The chain is built from TRBV7-2 and TRBJ2-7, with 8 bases that match TRBD2. Germline assignment: CDR1 SGHTA and CDR2 FQGNSA. The CDR3 has 14 amino acids. Trimming at V came to 3 bases and at J to 5 bases, leaving 6 bases not matched to a gene.

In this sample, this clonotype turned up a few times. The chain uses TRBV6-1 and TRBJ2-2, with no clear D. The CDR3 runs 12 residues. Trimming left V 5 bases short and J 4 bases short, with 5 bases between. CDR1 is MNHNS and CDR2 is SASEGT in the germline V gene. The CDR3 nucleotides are TGTGCCAGCAGTCTTCTCACCGGGGAGCTGTTTTTT. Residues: CASSLLTGELFF.

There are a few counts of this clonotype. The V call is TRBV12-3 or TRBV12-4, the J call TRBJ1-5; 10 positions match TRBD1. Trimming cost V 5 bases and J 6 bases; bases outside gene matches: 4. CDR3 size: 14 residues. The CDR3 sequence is CASSTTGGTQPQHF. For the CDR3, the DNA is TGTGCCAGCAGTACGACAGGGGGCACTCAGCCCCAGCATTTT.

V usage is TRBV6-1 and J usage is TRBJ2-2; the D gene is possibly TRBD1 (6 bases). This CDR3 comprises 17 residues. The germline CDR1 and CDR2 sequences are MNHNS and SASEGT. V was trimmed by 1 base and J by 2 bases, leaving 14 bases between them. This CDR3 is CASSEGGWTANTGELFF. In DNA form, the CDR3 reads TGTGCCAGCAGTGAAGGGGGGTGGACAGCTAACACCGGGGAGCTGTTTTTT.